This TCR beta chain was found in a study of graft-versus-host responses after intestinal transplantation. Details on this clone: The antigen is unknown.

Study-level findings and limits: Circulating GvH clone levels at their peak were associated with HvG declines (early post-transplant).

J gave up 2 bases and V 6 bases, and 7 bases lay outside the gene matches. Per the germline V gene, CDR1 is MNHEY and CDR2 is SMNVEV (reference sequence). The CDR3 is made up of 17 amino acids. The repertoire was sequenced with immunoSEQ multiplex PCR; TCRdb's copy has only in-frame clones and lacks some. This repertoire shows about 38,000 clones, around 86% found once; its top ten account for about 3.7%. This chain joins TRBV27 and TRBJ2-1, with TRBD2 matching over 13 bases. The starting material was PBMCs, obtained 1070 days after transplant. This TCR came from a human patient who received an intestinal transplant, so some T cells may come from the graft donor. The CDR3 here is CASSSRLAGGPYNEQFF. DNA for the CDR3: TGTGCCAGCAGCTCTCGACTAGCGGGAGGCCCCTACAATGAGCAGTTCTTC.